This T cell receptor (beta chain) was captured by sequencing in a study of human T cells and chemical hapten exposure. Study findings and constraints: DPC sensitization left the count of TCRs above 1 in 1000 unchanged.

This clonotype was seen more than once but under ten times. Its target is unknown. Time point specified: healthy volunteer bleed at 2 weeks. RNA extraction used unfractionated whole blood as the source of total RNA. V dropped 6 bases and J dropped 3; count of bases not matched to a gene: 19. CDR3 length equals 20 residues. What the library attached to individual cDNA molecules were unique molecular identifiers. Methods used by the authors: Sample TCR totals centred on a median of approximately 100,000, ranging about 20,000 to 690,600. TCRdb itself ran the RACE reads through MiXCR, one entry per CDR3 protein. These V and J calls derive from TCRdb rather than the authors' analysis. The table records 80,000 to 100,000 distinct CDR3 sequences, about 8.7% of them present only once.

This receptor was taken from a female donor in good health. Some clones in this sample may be carry-over from other donors' samples. Material for sequencing was whole blood. The rearrangement joins TRBV12-3 or TRBV12-4 to TRBJ2-7; 14 bases fit TRBD2. CDR3 nucleotides: TGTGCCAGCAGGGCGAATCCAGGGGGTAGGGGGACTAGCGGGGGCTACGAGCAGTACTTC. This translates into CASRANPGGRGTSGGYEQYF.